The 32 T cell receptor beta chains presented below share a single source sample, sequenced in a study of response to subunit inactivated influenza vaccine. TCRdb analysed the RT-PCR reads with MiXCR anew, one entry per CDR3 protein. This table holds 500,000 or so distinct CDR3 sequences, approximately 17% found once. Sequences were derived from CD4+ T cells sorted from PBMCs, sampled approximately 25 months after vaccination. Receptors were obtained from a man aged 50 to 75 who received an inactivated influenza vaccine.

This rearrangement joins TRBV6-5 to TRBJ2-7, with D tentatively TRBD1 or TRBD2 (5 bases each). This CDR3 has 15 amino acids. V dropped 4 bases and J dropped 3 bases, with 16 bases sitting between them. Germline V lookup: CDR1 MNHEY, CDR2 SVGAGI. CDR3 DNA sequence: TGTGCCAGCAGTTCTCCCCGGGACGGACACTACGAGCAGTACTTC. Translation: CASSSPRDGHYEQYF.

The sample holds a few counts of this clonotype. The chain employs TRBV6-5 and TRBJ1-1, with 10 bases fitting TRBD1. V was clipped by 4 bases and J by 1 base; unmatched bases: 0. This CDR3 has 14 amino acids. Germline-derived CDR1 and CDR2 are MNHEY and SVGAGI. CDR3 loop: CASSWDRGNTEAFF. CDR3 in DNA: TGTGCCAGCAGTTGGGACAGGGGGAACACTGAAGCTTTCTTT.

The table lists this clonotype with many counts. The chain recombines TRBV5-1 with TRBJ2-3; 9 bases match TRBD1. The J segment lost 1 base and the V segment lost 0 bases, leaving 6 bases of the junction unmatched. CDR1 and CDR2 (germline): SGHRS, YFSETQ. The CDR3 consists of 17 residues. The CDR3 sequence is CASSLAGQGPRTDTQYF. CDR3 in DNA: TGCGCCAGCAGCTTGGCCGGACAGGGGCCTCGCACAGATACGCAGTATTTT.

The rearrangement uses TRBV7-9 and TRBJ2-1; D call uncertain. Between the trimmed V and J ends, which lost 1 base and 5 bases, there was a span of 6 bases. The CDR3 consists of 13 residues. Germline V CDR1 and CDR2: SEHNR, FQNEAQ (reference sequence). CDR3 sequence: CASSLVINNEQFF. The CDR3 region has the DNA TGTGCCAGCAGCTTAGTAATTAACAATGAGCAGTTCTTC.

This clonotype was detected a few times. This sequence joins TRBV4-3 and TRBJ1-1; tentatively, D is TRBD1 (5 bases). CDR3 length: 18 amino acids. Germline CDR1 and CDR2: LGHNA and YSLEER. V was trimmed by 7 bases and J by 6 bases, leaving 30 bases between them. The CDR3 loop reads CASTKTRANAYRDAEAFF. CDR3 nucleotides: TGCGCCAGCACTAAAACCAGGGCAAATGCTTATAGGGACGCTGAAGCTTTCTTT.

This clonotype was observed a handful of times. CDR3: CASSLEGGTHNEQFF. DNA of the CDR3: TGTGCCAGCAGCTTAGAGGGCGGGACCCACAATGAGCAGTTCTTC. J is TRBJ2-1 and V is TRBV11-3; the D gene is possibly TRBD2 (6 bases). V was trimmed by 0 bases and J by 5 bases, leaving 11 bases between them. The length of the CDR3 is 15 residues. Germline CDR1 and CDR2: SGHNT and YENEEA.

This clonotype has only a few counts. The chain employs TRBV7-2 and TRBJ1-6; 8 bases map to TRBD1. The CDR3 is made up of 14 amino acids. From germline, CDR1 is SGHTA and CDR2 FQGNSA. The ends lost 5 bases at V and 7 bases at J; junction bases unmatched: 4. The CDR3 here is CASSRGQVNSPLHF. The CDR3 nucleotides read TGTGCCAGCAGCAGGGGACAGGTCAATTCACCCCTCCACTTT.

V usage is TRBV18 and J usage is TRBJ2-7; D gene ambiguous. Germline values: CDR1 KGHSH, CDR2 LQKENI. CDR3 length equals 13 residues. The ends were cut back, 0 bases at V and 5 bases at J, with 8 bases in the middle. This CDR3 is CASSPPRPNEQYF. CDR3 coding DNA: TGTGCCAGCTCACCACCGCGGCCTAACGAGCAGTACTTC.

In its sample, this clonotype was seen a few times. This rearrangement joins TRBV7-2 to TRBJ2-3; TRBD2 matches at 15 bases. The V gene end was trimmed by 5 bases and the J gene end by 6 bases; junction bases not matched to a gene: 9. CDR1 and CDR2 from the germline V gene are SGHTA and FQGNSA. The CDR3 contains 17 residues. DNA for the CDR3: TGTGCCAGCAGCGCCCGGACTAGCGGGAGGGTCGGTGATACGCAGTATTTT. Amino acids: CASSARTSGRVGDTQYF.

This clonotype was recorded at least ten times. The chain combines TRBV9 with TRBJ2-2, with 11 bases identical to TRBD2. The CDR3 is made up of 15 amino acids. Per germline, CDR1 SGDLS and CDR2 YYNGEE. The V and J ends lost 1 base and 7 bases, in that order; junction bases with no gene match: 3. CDR3 nucleotides: TGTGCCAGCAGCGTAACTAGCGGGAGTAACGGGGAGCTGTTTTTT. Encoded protein: CASSVTSGSNGELFF.

This clonotype was observed at least ten times. The V gene is TRBV5-1, the J gene TRBJ2-2; D ambiguous. The CDR3 contains 15 residues. Deletions cut 0 bases from V and 2 bases from J, with 8 bases between. The germline gives CDR1 SGHRS, CDR2 YFSETQ. The CDR3 DNA sequence: TGCGCCAGCAGCTTGGGCAGACCAAACACCGGGGAGCTGTTTTTT. This encodes CASSLGRPNTGELFF.

A few counts support this clonotype. The chain carries TRBV5-1 and TRBJ2-2; perhaps TRBD1 as D (6 bases). CDR1 and CDR2 (germline): SGHRS, YFSETQ. V lost 0 bases to trimming and J lost 6 bases, with 18 bases between them. The CDR3 sequence is 17 residues long. CDR3 sequence (DNA): TGCGCCAGCAGCTTGGCCGGCTCGGGACAACTATCCGGGGAGCTGTTTTTT. Translated, it gives CASSLAGSGQLSGELFF. The full variable domain, in which reference TRBV5-1 and TRBJ2-2 provide the parts outside the CDR3, is KAGVTQTPRYLIKTRGQQVTLSCSPISGHRSVSWYQQTPGQGLQFLFEYFSETQRNKGNFPGRFSGRQFSNSRSEMNVSTLELGDSALYLCASSLAGSGQLSGELFFGEGSRLTVL.

The chain recombines TRBV19 with TRBJ1-2; 8 nucleotides match TRBD1. Germline assignment: CDR1 LNHDA and CDR2 SQIVND (reference sequence). This CDR3 is built from 13 residues. V gave up 7 bases and J gave up 3 bases; unmatched junction bases: 4. Written as DNA, the CDR3 is TGTGCCAGTATCTCGACAGGGGACTATGGCTACACCTTC. Protein: CASISTGDYGYTF.

The chain uses TRBV7-2 and TRBJ1-1, with TRBD1 as a possible D gene (5 bases). V lost 5 bases, J lost 8 bases, and 15 bases lay in between. Germline V lookup: CDR1 SGHTA, CDR2 FQGNSA. The CDR3 is made up of 13 amino acids. The CDR3, as DNA: TGTGCCAGCAGCACCCGGGACGGGGAAGAAGCTTTCTTT. It specifies CASSTRDGEEAFF.

The rearrangement joins TRBV5-6 to TRBJ2-7, with D possibly matching TRBD1 (6 bases). CDR3 length equals 14 residues. With 4 bases removed from V and 7 bases from J, the gap between germline ends came to 18 bases. The germline CDR1 and CDR2 sequences are SGHDT and YYEEEE. The DNA for the CDR3 is TGTGCCAGCAGCCCCCCAGGGGAAGGCTATGAGCAGTACTTC. Its protein is CASSPPGEGYEQYF.

This chain uses TRBV7-8 with TRBJ2-1; TRBD2 aligns across 7 bases. From germline, CDR1 is SGHVS and CDR2 FQNEAQ. The CDR3 covers 17 residues. Trimming cost V 0 bases and J 1 base; bases outside gene matches: 6. CDR3 coding DNA: TGTGCCAGCAGCTTAGCGTCACGGACTAGATCCTACAATGAGCAGTTCTTC. Encoded protein: CASSLASRTRSYNEQFF.

This clonotype was seen only a few times. J is TRBJ1-1 and V is TRBV4-1, with 10 positions matching TRBD1. Germline loops: CDR1 MGHRA, CDR2 YSYEKL. Trimming removed 2 bases from V and 5 bases from J; junction bases left unmatched: 11. CDR3 size: 17 residues. The CDR3 DNA reads TGCGCCAGCAGCCAAAGGGCTTTTCGGACAGGGGGGACTGAAGCTTTCTTT. Its translation is CASSQRAFRTGGTEAFF.

The chain has TRBV28 and TRBJ1-5, with 8 bases that match TRBD1. The V gene's germline CDR1 is MDHEN and CDR2 SYDVKM. Losses at the gene ends were 5 bases for V and 6 bases for J; bases not matched to a gene: 9. The CDR3 contains 15 residues. The CDR3 DNA follows: TGTGCCAGCAGTCAAACTACAGGGGGTATTCAGCCCCAGCATTTT. Translation: CASSQTTGGIQPQHF.

This clonotype has only a few counts. This rearrangement joins TRBV9 to TRBJ1-2, with a tentative D call TRBD1 (5 bases). Germline V gene sequence: CDR1 SGDLS, CDR2 YYNGEE. Trimming shortened V by 3 bases and J by 3 bases, and 12 bases separated the two germline ends. The CDR3 spans 14 residues. This CDR3 is CASSAEDTYYGYTF. CDR3 nucleotide sequence: TGTGCCAGCAGCGCAGAGGACACATACTATGGCTACACCTTC.

This clonotype was recorded a few times. The chain recombines TRBV6-2 or TRBV6-3 with TRBJ2-1; possible D gene TRBD2, 5 bases. The CDR3 covers 14 residues. V was shortened by 7 bases and J by 7 bases, with 17 bases between the two germline ends. The germline V gene has CDR1 MNHEY and CDR2 SVGEGT. The chain's CDR3 is CASITPMRGNEQFF. The CDR3 DNA is TGTGCCAGCATTACCCCGATGAGAGGGAATGAGCAGTTCTTC.

This clonotype has just a few counts. The chain joins TRBV20-1 to TRBJ2-7; TRBD1 might be the D (6 bases). Looked up from germline, CDR1 is DFQATT and CDR2 is SNEGSKA (reference sequence). V was cut by 3 bases and J by 9 bases, with 24 bases left in between. The CDR3 covers 15 residues. In DNA, the CDR3 is TGCAGTGCTAGTCGTCGGACAGCAAGTTTAATAGGGCAGTACTTC. This gives the protein CSASRRTASLIGQYF.

The sample holds a few counts of this clonotype. This chain joins TRBV6-5 and TRBJ1-1; D gene unclear. Trimming pared 0 bases from V and 0 bases from J, leaving 8 bases between. CDR1 and CDR2 from the germline V gene are MNHEY and SVGAGI. The CDR3 runs 15 residues. The CDR3 DNA is TGTGCCAGCAGTTACTCCCTAGGAATGAACACTGAAGCTTTCTTT. It is translated as CASSYSLGMNTEAFF.

This clonotype was detected a few times. The chain employs TRBV6-5 and TRBJ2-7; D unclear. The V end lost 0 bases, the J end lost 3 bases, and 12 bases lay between the germline ends. The CDR3 runs to 15 residues. CDR1 is MNHEY, CDR2 SVGAGI, per germline. In DNA, the CDR3 is TGTGCCAGCAGTTACTCAGCTAAAGCCGACTACGAGCAGTACTTC. Protein: CASSYSAKADYEQYF.

The chain is built from TRBV7-2 and TRBJ2-1, with a tentative D call TRBD1 (5 bases). The CDR3 loop spans 12 amino acids. With 8 bases removed from V and 6 bases from J, the gap between germline ends came to 11 bases. CDR1 and CDR2 (germline): SGHTA, FQGNSA. The CDR3: CASGQGLNEQFF. In DNA form, the CDR3 reads TGTGCCAGCGGTCAGGGCCTCAATGAGCAGTTCTTC.

This clonotype was found a few times. The rearrangement joins TRBV14 to TRBJ2-2; no clear D gene. The CDR3 loop spans 13 amino acids. CDR1 and CDR2 (germline): SGHDN, FVKESK. V was cut by 2 bases and J by 8 bases, with 9 bases left in between. CDR3 sequence: CASSQSQSGELFF. CDR3 DNA: TGTGCCAGCAGCCAATCCCAGTCAGGGGAGCTGTTTTTT.

This clonotype turned up a few times. The chain couples TRBV7-2 to TRBJ2-3; TRBD1 is a possible D gene (6 bases). This CDR3 region has 15 residues. V was trimmed by 5 bases and J by 5 bases, leaving 17 bases between them. The germline CDR1 and CDR2 sequences are SGHTA and FQGNSA. The CDR3 is CASSKGHGTGDTQYF. CDR3 sequence (DNA): TGTGCCAGCAGCAAGGGACATGGGACGGGAGATACGCAGTATTTT. The full variable domain, its missing parts supplied by reference TRBV7-2 and TRBJ2-3, is GAGVSQSPSNKVTEKGKDVELRCDPISGHTALYWYRQSLGQGLEFLIYFQGNSAPDKSGLPSDRFSAERTGGSVSTLTIQRTQQEDSAVYLCASSKGHGTGDTQYFGPGTRLTVL.

This clonotype appeared many times. The chain carries TRBV25-1 and TRBJ2-2; D is uncertain. Germline V gene data show CDR1 as MGHDK and CDR2 as SYGVNS. CDR3 size: 12 residues. V was pared by 3 bases and J by 3 bases, with 2 bases between. The CDR3 nucleotides read TGTGCCAGCAGTGAGTACACCGGGGAGCTGTTTTTT. This translates into CASSEYTGELFF.

This clonotype was recorded only once. V is TRBV4-3 and J is TRBJ2-3; D remains unclear. The CDR3 is 14 residues long. Germline loops: CDR1 LGHNA, CDR2 YSLEER. V was pared by 2 bases and J by 0 bases, with 6 bases between. This CDR3 is CASSQHASTDTQYF. The CDR3 coding sequence is TGCGCCAGCAGCCAACACGCGAGCACAGATACGCAGTATTTT.

This clonotype was found a few times. V gene TRBV27 combines with J gene TRBJ1-6; 7 bases fit TRBD1. This CDR3 contains 15 residues. Germline assignment: CDR1 MNHEY and CDR2 SMNVEV (reference sequence). Trimming at V came to 6 bases and at J to 7 bases, leaving 9 bases not matched to a gene. CDR3 in amino acids: CASRSGQLYNSPLHF. The DNA of the CDR3 is TGTGCCAGCAGATCGGGACAGCTTTACAATTCACCCCTCCACTTT.

This clonotype was seen a few times. CDR3 protein: CASSFSLNTQYF. CDR3 bases: TGTGCCAGCAGCTTCAGTCTCAATACGCAGTATTTT. The gene calls are TRBV7-2 and TRBJ2-3; D remains unclear. The V end lost 3 bases, the J end lost 7 bases, and 8 bases lay between the germline ends. The germline gives CDR1 SGHTA, CDR2 FQGNSA. CDR3 length equals 12 residues.

There are many counts of this clonotype. The chain joins TRBV7-9 to TRBJ1-1; 7 bases are shared with TRBD1. Germline trimming cut 1 base from V and 2 bases from J; bases unmatched to any gene: 4. CDR3 length: 15 amino acids. CDR1 is SEHNR, CDR2 FQNEAQ, per germline (reference sequence). The CDR3 here is CASSLEGQLNTEAFF. CDR3 DNA: TGTGCCAGCAGCTTAGAGGGACAGCTAAACACTGAAGCTTTCTTT. Together with reference TRBV7-9 and TRBJ1-1, the CDR3 gives the full variable domain: DTGVSQNPRHKITKRGQNVTFRCDPISEHNRLYWYRQTLGQGPEFLTYFQNEAQLEKSRLLSDRFSAERPKGSFSTLEIQRTEQGDSAMYLCASSLEGQLNTEAFFGQGTRLTVV.

The chain combines TRBV20-1 with TRBJ2-5; 8 positions agree with TRBD1. The germline CDR1 and CDR2 sequences are DFQATT and SNEGSKA (reference sequence). J was trimmed by 5 bases and V by 0 bases; bases with no gene match: 11. The CDR3 runs to 16 residues. The CDR3 DNA follows: TGCAGTGCTAGAGATCAATTCAGGGGGCCAGTGGAGACCCAGTACTTC. This gives the protein CSARDQFRGPVETQYF.